These 30 T cell receptor beta chains came from one sample sequenced in a study of cytomegalovirus exposure and HLA in healthy donors. PCR was performed using 60 Vbeta and 13 Jbeta primers. Here immunoSEQ multiplex PCR was the method, and the copy in TCRdb shows in-frame clones only, minus some. The sample carries over 150,000 clones, 70% to 90% recorded once. The material sequenced was PBMCs. These receptors were obtained from a girl between 10 and 17 years old in good health and CMV-seropositive.

V is TRBV5-4 and J is TRBJ1-2; D call uncertain. The CDR3 sequence is 15 residues long. Trimming removed 5 bases at V and 0 bases at J, with 14 bases between. CDR1 is SGHNT and CDR2 is YYREEE in the germline V gene (reference sequence). CDR3 coding DNA: TGTGCCAGCAGTTCGGGATACAGAGCTAACTATGGCTACACCTTC. This codes for CASSSGYRANYGYTF.

The V gene is TRBV6-5, the J gene TRBJ1-3; no clear D. Germline V gene sequence: CDR1 MNHEY, CDR2 SVGAGI. CDR3 length: 15 residues. Trimming removed 5 bases at V and 2 bases at J, with 13 bases between. The CDR3 here is CASSRGNSAGNTIYF. Here the CDR3 DNA reads TGTGCCAGCAGTCGAGGGAATTCGGCTGGAAACACCATATATTTT.

Details on this clone: This specimen includes other DNA sequences encoding the same CDR3. The chain joins TRBV5-1 to TRBJ1-6; D possibly corresponds to TRBD1 (5 bases). CDR1 and CDR2 from the germline V gene are SGHRS and YFSETQ. The CDR3 is 14 amino acids. Between the trimmed V and J ends, which lost 4 bases and 10 bases, there was a span of 15 bases. Written as DNA, the CDR3 is TGCGCCAGCAGCATTGGAGGGGCAGGATCACCCCTCCACTTT. It specifies CASSIGGAGSPLHF.

The chain joins TRBV19 to TRBJ1-4; D is perhaps TRBD1 (5 bases). The germline V gene has CDR1 LNHDA and CDR2 SQIVND (reference sequence). This CDR3 region has 13 residues. Trimming took off 7 bases at V and 4 bases at J, with 10 bases between the two ends. CDR3 nucleotides: TGTGCCAGTACCCAGGGACTTAATGAAAAACTGTTTTTT. Amino acids: CASTQGLNEKLFF.

The V gene is TRBV2, the J gene TRBJ1-1; maybe TRBD1 (6 bases). Germline-derived CDR1 and CDR2 are SNHLY and FYNNEI. V lost 5 bases, J lost 1 base, and 8 bases lay in between. The CDR3 is 13 amino acids. CDR3: CASSKDRNTEAFF. The CDR3 region has the DNA TGTGCCAGCAGTAAGGACAGGAACACTGAAGCTTTCTTT.

This chain uses TRBV5-8 with TRBJ1-5, with D unresolved. CDR3 length: 16 residues. The V gene lost 4 bases and the J gene lost 0 bases, with 14 bases spanning the gap. Germline V gene sequence: CDR1 SGHTS, CDR2 YDEGEE. Here the CDR3 DNA reads TGTGCCAGCAGCGACTTGACGGATTATAGCAATCAGCCCCAGCATTTT. It is translated as CASSDLTDYSNQPQHF.

The chain links TRBV30 to TRBJ2-7; 9 positions match TRBD1. The CDR3 totals 15 residues. The V segment lost 4 bases and the J segment 0 bases; nucleotides outside the gene matches: 7. The germline CDR1 and CDR2 sequences are GTSNPN and SVGIG (reference sequence). CDR3 sequence (DNA): TGTGCCTGGACCCTCCCGGACAGGGGCTCCTACGAGCAGTACTTC. This encodes CAWTLPDRGSYEQYF.

This chain links TRBV28 with TRBJ1-2, with D hard to call. V lost 7 bases and J lost 0, with 6 bases in between. The CDR3 extends over 12 amino acids. Germline V gene lookup returns CDR1 MDHEN and CDR2 SYDVKM. Written as DNA, the CDR3 is TGTGCCAGCATTTCCGCTAACTATGGCTACACCTTC. Encoded protein: CASISANYGYTF.

J is TRBJ2-7 and V is TRBV7-8, with 8 bases aligning to TRBD1. The CDR3 totals 16 residues. The V gene end was trimmed by 5 bases and the J gene end by 6 bases; junction bases not matched to a gene: 15. In germline, CDR1 is SGHVS, CDR2 FQNEAQ. The CDR3 nucleotides read TGTGCCAGCAGCAAAATCAATTCAGGGGGCAGGGGCGAGCAGTACTTC. The encoded protein is CASSKINSGGRGEQYF.

This chain links TRBV6-1 with TRBJ1-5; D is uncertain. CDR3 length: 15 amino acids. Trimming removed 5 bases from V and 0 bases from J, with 11 bases in between. Germline loops: CDR1 MNHNS, CDR2 SASEGT. The CDR3 sequence: CASSQQDNSNQPQHF. The DNA of the CDR3 is TGTGCCAGCAGTCAACAAGACAATAGCAATCAGCCCCAGCATTTT.

V is TRBV7-2 and J is TRBJ2-3; 7 bases line up with TRBD2. CDR1 and CDR2 from the germline V gene are SGHTA and FQGNSA. The CDR3 consists of 15 residues. V dropped 7 bases and J dropped 5; count of bases not matched to a gene: 12. CDR3 bases: TGTGCCAGCACCCGGGCCAGCGGGGAGAGAGATACGCAGTATTTT. Protein: CASTRASGERDTQYF.

Concerning this clone itself: This sample includes further DNA sequences coding for the same CDR3. The chain employs TRBV30 and TRBJ1-2; D may be TRBD1 (5 bases). V was shortened by 5 bases and J by 4 bases, with 8 bases between the two germline ends. Germline V gene sequence: CDR1 GTSNPN, CDR2 SVGIG (reference sequence). The CDR3 runs 11 residues. The CDR3 DNA is TGTGCCTGGGACAGAATCTATGGCTACACCTTC. It yields the protein CAWDRIYGYTF.

This rearrangement joins TRBV5-1 to TRBJ2-7; possible D gene TRBD2, 5 bases. Trimming shortened V by 7 bases and J by 5 bases, and 19 bases separated the two germline ends. The germline CDR1 and CDR2 sequences are SGHRS and YFSETQ. The CDR3 consists of 14 residues. In nucleotides, the CDR3 is TGCGCCAGCTCTGTTGAGGGTATTAGGGACGAGCAGTACTTC. The encoded protein is CASSVEGIRDEQYF.

This rearrangement joins TRBV7-6 to TRBJ1-6; 8 nucleotides line up with TRBD1. The trim removed 1 base at V and 6 bases at J, leaving 5 bases unmatched. CDR1 SGHVS and CDR2 FNYEAQ come from the germline V gene. This CDR3 has 16 residues. The CDR3, as DNA: TGTGCCAGCAGCTTAGGGACAGGGCGGGCTAATTCACCCCTCCACTTT. Translating it yields CASSLGTGRANSPLHF.

The CDR3, as DNA: TGTGCCACCAGCCCCGGACAGGGTGACACCGGGGAGCTGTTTTTT. Encoded protein: CATSPGQGDTGELFF. The genes are TRBV15 and TRBJ2-2; 8 bases match TRBD1. CDR1 is LNHNV, CDR2 YYDKDF, per germline (reference sequence). The junction had 5 bases not matched to a gene; V was cut back by 5 bases and J by 3 bases. The CDR3 extends over 15 amino acids. Filled out from reference TRBV15 and TRBJ2-2, the complete variable domain reads DAMVIQNPRYQVTQFGKPVTLSCSQTLNHNVMYWYQQKSSQAPKLLFHYYDKDFNNEADTPDNFQSRRPNTSFCFLDIRSPGLGDTAMYLCATSPGQGDTGELFFGEGSRLTVL.

The chain is built from TRBV7-9 and TRBJ1-1, with D hard to call. The V gene lost 1 base and the J gene lost 3 bases, with 18 bases spanning the gap. Germline V lookup: CDR1 SEHNR, CDR2 FQNEAQ (reference sequence). This CDR3 spans 17 amino acids. CDR3 bases: TGTGCCAGCAGCTTAGTGGCGGGGTCAATCACCCACACTGAAGCTTTCTTT. It codes for CASSLVAGSITHTEAFF. Combining the CDR3 with reference TRBV7-9 and TRBJ1-1 gives the whole variable domain DTGVSQNPRHKITKRGQNVTFRCDPISEHNRLYWYRQTLGQGPEFLTYFQNEAQLEKSRLLSDRFSAERPKGSFSTLEIQRTEQGDSAMYLCASSLVAGSITHTEAFFGQGTRLTVV.

This chain connects TRBV30 to TRBJ1-2, with D possibly matching TRBD1 (5 bases). V dropped 8 bases and J dropped 7 bases, with 23 bases sitting between them. Germline V gene lookup returns CDR1 GTSNPN and CDR2 SVGIG (reference sequence). This CDR3 is built from 14 residues. CDR3 residues: CARKPRDASGGYTF. The CDR3 DNA follows: TGTGCCAGAAAGCCGCGGGACGCAAGCGGTGGCTACACCTTC.

The chain combines TRBV27 with TRBJ2-2, with D hard to call. Germline values: CDR1 MNHEY, CDR2 SMNVEV (reference sequence). The CDR3 runs to 13 residues. V lost 3 bases to trimming and J lost 8 bases, with 10 bases between them. CDR3 protein: CASSFHTKGELFF. In DNA form, the CDR3 reads TGTGCCAGCAGTTTCCACACGAAGGGGGAGCTGTTTTTT.

This chain connects TRBV7-9 to TRBJ2-3; maybe TRBD2 (5 bases). Germline V gene sequence: CDR1 SEHNR, CDR2 FQNEAQ (reference sequence). The CDR3 runs to 12 residues. V lost 3 bases and J lost 6, with 7 bases in between. The CDR3 protein is CASSLRADTQYF. CDR3 in DNA: TGTGCCAGCAGCTTGAGGGCGGATACGCAGTATTTT.

The chain employs TRBV19 and TRBJ1-5; D perhaps matches TRBD1 (5 bases). Between the trimmed V and J ends, which lost 11 bases and 2 bases, there was a span of 19 bases. The CDR3 extends over 15 amino acids. Germline V gene data show CDR1 as LNHDA and CDR2 as SQIVND (reference sequence). In DNA, the CDR3 is TGTGCCTGCTCTCAGGGTAATATCGGCAATCAGCCCCAGCATTTT. Amino acid sequence: CACSQGNIGNQPQHF.

The chain carries TRBV2 and TRBJ1-1; TRBD1 is a possible D gene (5 bases). V was cut by 5 bases and J by 1 base, with 17 bases left in between. Germline CDR1 reads SNHLY; CDR2 reads FYNNEI. The CDR3 runs to 16 residues. CDR3 loop: CASSRDSERPNTEAFF. The CDR3 bases are TGTGCCAGCAGTCGTGACAGTGAAAGACCGAACACTGAAGCTTTCTTT.

The chain joins TRBV29-1 to TRBJ1-2, with 7 bases identical to TRBD1. The CDR3 extends over 13 amino acids. J gave up 4 bases and V 6 bases, and 8 bases lay outside the gene matches. From germline, CDR1 is SQVTM and CDR2 ANQGSEA. CDR3: CSVPGDSSYGYTF. DNA of the CDR3: TGCAGCGTCCCCGGGGACAGCTCCTATGGCTACACCTTC.

V is TRBV5-1 and J is TRBJ1-3; D possibly corresponds to TRBD1 (5 bases). V was shortened by 2 bases and J by 8 bases, with 8 bases between the two germline ends. Germline loops: CDR1 SGHRS, CDR2 YFSETQ. This CDR3 is built from 12 residues. The chain's CDR3 is CASSFGGDTIYF. The CDR3 bases are TGCGCCAGCAGCTTTGGGGGGGACACCATATATTTT.

J is TRBJ1-1 and V is TRBV19; a weak D match, TRBD1 (5 bases). Germline lookup yields CDR1 LNHDA and CDR2 SQIVND (reference sequence). The CDR3 sequence is 14 residues long. V was cut by 5 bases and J by 4 bases, with 14 bases left in between. The CDR3 sequence: CASSEPTARTEAFF. CDR3 DNA sequence: TGTGCCAGTAGTGAGCCGACAGCCCGCACTGAAGCTTTCTTT.

This chain joins TRBV11-3 and TRBJ2-7; TRBD1 might be the D (6 bases). V lost 4 bases, J lost 6 bases, and 10 bases lay in between. Germline V lookup: CDR1 SGHNT, CDR2 YENEEA. The CDR3 has 12 residues. DNA for the CDR3: TGTGCCAGCAGCTGGGGACAATCCGAGCAGTACTTC. This sequence encodes CASSWGQSEQYF. The full variable domain, rest sourced from reference TRBV11-3 and TRBJ2-7, is EAGVVQSPRYKIIEKKQPVAFWCNPISGHNTLYWYLQNLGQGPELLIRYENEEAVDDSQLPKDRFSAERLKGVDSTLKIQPAELGDSAVYLCASSWGQSEQYFGPGTRLTVT.

The chain joins TRBV2 to TRBJ2-1, with a possible D match to TRBD2 (7 bases). The CDR3 covers 15 residues. Germline V gives CDR1 SNHLY, CDR2 FYNNEI. V gave up 9 bases and J gave up 7 bases, with 22 bases separating them. CDR3 sequence (DNA): TGTGCCAGTTGGGGTCTGGGGGGGCCGGATAATGAGCAGTTCTTC. Translation: CASWGLGGPDNEQFF.

The chain couples TRBV6-5 to TRBJ1-4, with D possibly TRBD1 on 6 matching bases. From germline, CDR1 is MNHEY and CDR2 SVGAGI. V gave up 7 bases and J gave up 2 bases, with 14 bases separating them. This CDR3 comprises 15 residues. CDR3 nucleotides: TGTGCCAGCAACACAGGGATAGGGACTAATGAAAAACTGTTTTTT. Translating gives CASNTGIGTNEKLFF.

The chain combines TRBV15 with TRBJ2-1; D is uncertain. V lost 3 bases, J lost 8 bases, and 8 bases lay in between. Germline CDR1 LNHNV, CDR2 YYDKDF (reference sequence). The CDR3 runs to 12 residues. The CDR3 loop is CATSRPMHEQFF. The DNA for the CDR3 is TGTGCCACCAGCAGGCCTATGCATGAGCAGTTCTTC. The whole variable domain, remainder taken from reference TRBV15 and TRBJ2-1, is DAMVIQNPRYQVTQFGKPVTLSCSQTLNHNVMYWYQQKSSQAPKLLFHYYDKDFNNEADTPDNFQSRRPNTSFCFLDIRSPGLGDTAMYLCATSRPMHEQFFGPGTRLTVL.

J is TRBJ1-3 and V is TRBV30, with D perhaps matching TRBD1 (5 bases). Germline values: CDR1 GTSNPN, CDR2 SVGIG (reference sequence). CDR3 length: 16 residues. The V end was cut by 2 bases, the J end by 3 bases, with 17 bases between. The CDR3 here is CAWSSPGPARGNTIYF. The CDR3 DNA is TGTGCCTGGAGTTCGCCAGGGCCCGCGCGTGGAAACACCATATATTTT.

This clone was seen just once. The genes are TRBV5-6 and TRBJ2-3, with 12 bases fitting TRBD2. Unmatched junction bases numbered 1, after V lost 3 bases and J lost 5 bases. The CDR3 is 14 residues long. CDR1 and CDR2 from the germline V gene are SGHDT and YYEEEE. The chain's CDR3 is CASSSSGGGDTQYF. CDR3 nucleotides: TGTGCCAGCAGCTCTAGCGGGGGGGGAGATACGCAGTATTTT.